This is a list of T cell receptor beta chains from one sample in a study of T cell changes during pregnancy in multiple sclerosis. Assay: immunoSEQ multiplex PCR; the TCRdb copy retains only in-frame clones and omits some. The sample comprises approximately 70,000 clones, approximately 90% of which are singletons, and about 1.5% rests with the top ten. This specimen was peripheral blood, taken in the first trimester of pregnancy. These receptors were taken from a female donor in good health, enrolled as a control in a pregnancy study. Each CDR3 is given with its conserved first and last residue. D genes are given only for firm matches. Clone size is stated in some rows and not others, as once, few, many or a class when expanded.

j_call: TRBJ2-3; d_call: .; v_call: TRBV9; cdr3_length: 14; clone_size: .; cdr3_nt: TGTGCCAGTGCTCGGAGAGTAGGCACAGATACGCAGTATTTT; cdr3_aa: CASARRVGTDTQYF
j_call: TRBJ2-7; d_call: .; v_call: TRBV15; cdr3_length: 15; clone_size: .; cdr3_nt: TGTGCCACCAGCGGGTCCCCGGACACATCCTACGAGCAGTACTTC; cdr3_aa: CATSGSPDTSYEQYF
j_call: TRBJ2-5; d_call: .; v_call: TRBV28; cdr3_length: 15; clone_size: .; cdr3_nt: TGTGCCAGCAGTTTAAGGCAGGGCTTCCAAGAGACCCAGTACTTC; cdr3_aa: CASSLRQGFQETQYF
j_call: TRBJ2-1; d_call: TRBD2; v_call: TRBV4-1; cdr3_length: 17; clone_size: .; cdr3_nt: TGCGCCAGCAGCCATCCCGGGACTAGCGGAGTGTACAATGAGCAGTTCTTC; cdr3_aa: CASSHPGTSGVYNEQFF
j_call: TRBJ1-3; d_call: .; v_call: TRBV28; cdr3_length: 17; clone_size: .; cdr3_nt: TGTGCCAGCAGTACGATCAGGGGTCCGTCTGTAGGAAACACCATATATTTT; cdr3_aa: CASSTIRGPSVGNTIYF
j_call: TRBJ2-5; d_call: TRBD2; v_call: TRBV5-1; cdr3_length: 14; clone_size: .; cdr3_nt: TGCGCCAGCAGCCCCGGGACTAGCGGAGAGACCCAGTACTTC; cdr3_aa: CASSPGTSGETQYF
j_call: TRBJ1-1; d_call: .; v_call: TRBV5-8; cdr3_length: 16; clone_size: .; cdr3_nt: TGTGCCAGCAGCACCGTTCCGGGGAACATGAACACTGAAGCTTTCTTT; cdr3_aa: CASSTVPGNMNTEAFF
j_call: TRBJ1-1; d_call: .; v_call: TRBV15; cdr3_length: 15; clone_size: .; cdr3_nt: TGTGCCACCAGCAGAGATTGGGGGCTGAACACTGAAGCTTTCTTT; cdr3_aa: CATSRDWGLNTEAFF
j_call: TRBJ2-3; d_call: .; v_call: TRBV9; cdr3_length: 17; clone_size: .; cdr3_nt: TGTGCCAGCAGCGTAAGCAAGGGGATTTTCCGAATGGATACGCAGTATTTT; cdr3_aa: CASSVSKGIFRMDTQYF
j_call: TRBJ1-1; d_call: TRBD1; v_call: TRBV18; cdr3_length: 16; clone_size: .; cdr3_nt: TGTGCCAGCTCACCACCTAACAGGGGGCTGAACACTGAAGCTTTCTTT; cdr3_aa: CASSPPNRGLNTEAFF
j_call: TRBJ1-2; d_call: TRBD1; v_call: TRBV19; cdr3_length: 21; clone_size: .; cdr3_nt: TGTGCCAGTACCCCCGGTCCGGCCTGGGGGACAGGGGACTTCTTAGGGTATGGCTACACCTTC; cdr3_aa: CASTPGPAWGTGDFLGYGYTF
j_call: TRBJ2-2; d_call: TRBD1; v_call: TRBV2; cdr3_length: 15; clone_size: .; cdr3_nt: TGTGCCAGCACCCGACAGGGGGCTGGGACCGGGGAGCTGTTTTTT; cdr3_aa: CASTRQGAGTGELFF
j_call: TRBJ2-7; d_call: .; v_call: TRBV4-1; cdr3_length: 15; clone_size: .; cdr3_nt: TGCGCCAGCAGCCAAAACGTAGGAGTAGCCTACGAGCAGTACTTC; cdr3_aa: CASSQNVGVAYEQYF
j_call: TRBJ2-1; d_call: .; v_call: TRBV9; cdr3_length: 15; clone_size: .; cdr3_nt: TGTGCCAGCAGCGTAGACTGGGTAGCCCGGAATGAGCAGTTCTTC; cdr3_aa: CASSVDWVARNEQFF
j_call: TRBJ2-7; d_call: TRBD1; v_call: TRBV5-8; cdr3_length: 14; clone_size: .; cdr3_nt: TGTGCCAGCAGCTTCGGGACAGGGTCCTACGAGCAGTACTTC; cdr3_aa: CASSFGTGSYEQYF
j_call: TRBJ1-5; d_call: TRBD1; v_call: TRBV6-5; cdr3_length: 14; clone_size: .; cdr3_nt: TGTGCCAGCAGCCAAGGGAAGGGGGCTCAGCCCCAGCATTTT; cdr3_aa: CASSQGKGAQPQHF
j_call: TRBJ2-1; d_call: .; v_call: TRBV7-8; cdr3_length: 13; clone_size: .; cdr3_nt: TGTGCCAGCAGCTTTGGACTGTACAATGAGCAGTTCTTC; cdr3_aa: CASSFGLYNEQFF
j_call: TRBJ2-7; d_call: .; v_call: TRBV6-1; cdr3_length: 14; clone_size: once; cdr3_nt: TGTGCCAGCAGTGTAAGCACCGAACAGTACGAGCAGTACTTC; cdr3_aa: CASSVSTEQYEQYF
j_call: TRBJ2-7; d_call: .; v_call: TRBV7-2; cdr3_length: 15; clone_size: .; cdr3_nt: TGTGCCAGCAGCTCCGTCGGAGCGGGTGTATACGAGCAGTACTTC; cdr3_aa: CASSSVGAGVYEQYF
j_call: TRBJ2-1; d_call: .; v_call: TRBV5-1; cdr3_length: 14; clone_size: .; cdr3_nt: TGCGCCAGCAGCACCATTCGACAGGACAATGAGCAGTTCTTC; cdr3_aa: CASSTIRQDNEQFF
j_call: TRBJ2-1; d_call: TRBD2; v_call: TRBV4-2; cdr3_length: 17; clone_size: .; cdr3_nt: TGTGCCAGCAGCCAAGATCCCGGGACTAGCGAAGACAATGAGCAGTTCTTC; cdr3_aa: CASSQDPGTSEDNEQFF
j_call: TRBJ2-1; d_call: TRBD2; v_call: TRBV5-1; cdr3_length: 16; clone_size: .; cdr3_nt: TGCGCCAGCTCGGGGTCGTCTAGCGGGAACTACAATGAGCAGTTCTTC; cdr3_aa: CASSGSSSGNYNEQFF
j_call: TRBJ2-1; d_call: .; v_call: TRBV6-5; cdr3_length: 14; clone_size: once; cdr3_nt: TGTGCCAGCAGTTATGGCGGGATGGCCAATGAGCAGTTCTTC; cdr3_aa: CASSYGGMANEQFF
j_call: TRBJ2-7; d_call: TRBD1; v_call: TRBV11-3; cdr3_length: 12; clone_size: .; cdr3_nt: TGTGCCAGCAGCTTAGACGGGACAGGTCTCGTCTTC; cdr3_aa: CASSLDGTGLVF
j_call: TRBJ2-2; d_call: TRBD1; v_call: TRBV13; cdr3_length: 14; clone_size: .; cdr3_nt: TGTGCCAGCAGCTATGACAGGGTCACCGGGGAGCTGTTTTTT; cdr3_aa: CASSYDRVTGELFF
j_call: TRBJ2-7; d_call: .; v_call: TRBV18; cdr3_length: 15; clone_size: .; cdr3_nt: TGTGCCAGCTCACCGCCTGAGGAGGGGAGAAACGAGCAGTACTTC; cdr3_aa: CASSPPEEGRNEQYF
j_call: TRBJ2-3; d_call: .; v_call: TRBV18; cdr3_length: 16; clone_size: .; cdr3_nt: TGTGCCAGCTCACCTGACACGAGCCCTCCCCGAGATACGCAGTATTTT; cdr3_aa: CASSPDTSPPRDTQYF
j_call: TRBJ1-1; d_call: .; v_call: TRBV9; cdr3_length: 13; clone_size: few; cdr3_nt: TGTGCCAGCAGCACAGAACAGGGATCTGAAGCTTTCTTT; cdr3_aa: CASSTEQGSEAFF
j_call: TRBJ2-5; d_call: TRBD1; v_call: TRBV5-1; cdr3_length: 15; clone_size: .; cdr3_nt: TGCGCCAGCAGCGGCGGGACAGGGTTGTTAGAGACCCAGTACTTC; cdr3_aa: CASSGGTGLLETQYF